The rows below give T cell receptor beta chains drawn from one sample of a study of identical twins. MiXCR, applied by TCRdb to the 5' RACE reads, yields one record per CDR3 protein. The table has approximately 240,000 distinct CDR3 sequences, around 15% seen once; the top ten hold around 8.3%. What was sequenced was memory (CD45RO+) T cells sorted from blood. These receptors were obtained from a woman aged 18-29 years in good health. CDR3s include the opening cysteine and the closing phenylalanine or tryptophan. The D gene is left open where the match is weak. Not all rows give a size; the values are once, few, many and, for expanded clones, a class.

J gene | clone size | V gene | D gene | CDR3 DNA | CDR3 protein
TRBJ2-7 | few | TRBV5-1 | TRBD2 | TGCGCCAGCAGCCAAAGCGGGAACACCTACGAGCAGTACTTC | CASSQSGNTYEQYF
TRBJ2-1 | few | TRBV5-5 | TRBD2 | TGTGCCAGCAGCTTGAATCGGGAGGGCCCGGTTGAGCAGTTCTTC | CASSLNREGPVEQFF
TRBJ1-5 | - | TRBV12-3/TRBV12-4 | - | TGTGCCAGCAGTTCCGCAGGGGACAATCAGCCCCAGCATTTT | CASSSAGDNQPQHF
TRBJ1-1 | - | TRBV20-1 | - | TGCAGTGCTAGAGATCAACCGTACACTGAAGCTTTCTTT | CSARDQPYTEAFF
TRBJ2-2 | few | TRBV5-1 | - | TGCGCCAGCAGCCCCCAAGGTACCACCGGGGAGCTGTTTTTT | CASSPQGTTGELFF
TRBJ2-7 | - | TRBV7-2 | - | TGTGCCAGCAGCACGTTGGGCTACGAGCAGTACTTC | CASSTLGYEQYF
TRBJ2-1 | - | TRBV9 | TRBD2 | TGTGCCAGCAGCGGTAGCGGGACGGGGTGGGATGAGCAGTTCTTC | CASSGSGTGWDEQFF
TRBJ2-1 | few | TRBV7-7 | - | TGTGCTAGCAGCTTGGGTCGGGGGCCCTACAATGAGCAGTTCTTC | CASSLGRGPYNEQFF
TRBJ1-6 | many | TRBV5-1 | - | TGCGCCAGCAGCTTGGATGCCTACTATAATTCACCCCTCCACTTT | CASSLDAYYNSPLHF
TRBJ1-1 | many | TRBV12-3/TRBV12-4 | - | TGTGCCAGCAGTTTAGAGGGCTTGGGCACTGAAGCTTTCTTT | CASSLEGLGTEAFF
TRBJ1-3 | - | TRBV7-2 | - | TGTGCCAGCAGCCCCACGGGAAACACCATATATTTT | CASSPTGNTIYF
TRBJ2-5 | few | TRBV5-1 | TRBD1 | TGCGCCAGCAGCGACGGACAGGCCCAAGAGACCCAGTACTTC | CASSDGQAQETQYF
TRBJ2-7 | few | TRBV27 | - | TGTGCCAGCAGCGCCAATGGAGCGTCCTACGAGCAGTACTTC | CASSANGASYEQYF
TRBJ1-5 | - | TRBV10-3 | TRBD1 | TGTGCCATCAGTGACCACAGGGGTAGCAATCAGCCCCAGCATTTT | CAISDHRGSNQPQHF
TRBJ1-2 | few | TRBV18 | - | TGTGCCAGCTCTCCTCCCGATGGGGGCTACACCTTC | CASSPPDGGYTF
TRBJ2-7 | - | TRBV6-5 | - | TGTGCCAGCGGAGGGGTGTTGGAGGGGCAGTACTTC | CASGGVLEGQYF
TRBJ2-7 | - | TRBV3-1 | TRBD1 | TGTGCCAGCAGCAGGGGACAGGGATTCTACGAGCAGTACTTC | CASSRGQGFYEQYF
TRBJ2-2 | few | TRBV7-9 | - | TGTGCCAGCAGCTTAGATGGGACCGGGGAGCTGTTTTTT | CASSLDGTGELFF
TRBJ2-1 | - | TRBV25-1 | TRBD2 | TGTGCCAGCAGTGAAGCGGGAGGGCCAGTTGAGCAGTTCTTC | CASSEAGGPVEQFF
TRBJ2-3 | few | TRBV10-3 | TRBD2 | TGTGCCATCAGTGAGTCCAAGACAGCGGGGGACCGCACAGATACGCAGTATTTT | CAISESKTAGDRTDTQYF
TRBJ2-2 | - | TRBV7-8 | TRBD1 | TGTGCCAGCAGCTTCCGACCCGTAACCGGGACAGCGAACACCGGGGAGCTGTTTTTT | CASSFRPVTGTANTGELFF
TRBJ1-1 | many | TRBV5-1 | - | TGCGCCAGCAGCATGACCGGAGGTAGCATGAACACTGAAGCTTTCTTT | CASSMTGGSMNTEAFF
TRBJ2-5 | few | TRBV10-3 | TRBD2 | TGTGCCATCAGTGAGTCAACGACTAGCGCCGGGGAGACCCAGTACTTC | CAISESTTSAGETQYF
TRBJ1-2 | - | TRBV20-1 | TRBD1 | TGCAGTACATGGACAGGGTATGGCTACACCTTC | CSTWTGYGYTF
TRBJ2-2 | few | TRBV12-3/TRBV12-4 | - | TGTGCCAGCAGTTTCCTCCACGGGGGTACCGGGGAGCTGTTTTTT | CASSFLHGGTGELFF
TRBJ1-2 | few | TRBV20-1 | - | TGCAGTGCTAGGGATTTAACCAACTATGGCTACACCTTC | CSARDLTNYGYTF
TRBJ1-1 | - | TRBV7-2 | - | TGTGCCAGCAGCCCTATCGCGGGGGGGTCTGAAGCTTTCTTT | CASSPIAGGSEAFF
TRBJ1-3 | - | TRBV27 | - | TGTGCCAGCAGTTTGAAGCGAAACACCATATATTTT | CASSLKRNTIYF
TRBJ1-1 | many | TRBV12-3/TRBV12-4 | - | TGTGCCAGCAGTCCCCTCGGAGGGGGTAACACTGAAGCTTTCTTT | CASSPLGGGNTEAFF
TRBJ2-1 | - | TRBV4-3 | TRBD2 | TGCGCCAGCAGCCAAGGTCTAGCGGGAGGGAGATGGGGCTACAATGAGCAGTTCTTC | CASSQGLAGGRWGYNEQFF
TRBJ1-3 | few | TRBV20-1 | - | TGCAGTGCAGCGGGAACCTCTGGAAACACCATATATTTT | CSAAGTSGNTIYF
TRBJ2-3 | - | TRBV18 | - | TGTGCCAGCACCCAAAGACAGGTCGCAGATACGCAGTATTTT | CASTQRQVADTQYF
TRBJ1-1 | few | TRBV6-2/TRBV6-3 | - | TGTGCCAGCACCCCGTGGAGAAGGATGAACACTGAAGCTTTCTTT | CASTPWRRMNTEAFF
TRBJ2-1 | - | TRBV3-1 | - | TGTGCCAGCAGCCAAGAGCCCGGACGGAACAATGAGCAGTTCTTC | CASSQEPGRNNEQFF
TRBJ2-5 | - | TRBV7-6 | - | TGTGCCAGCAGCCCTCGGAAGGGGGGGACCCAGTACTTC | CASSPRKGGTQYF
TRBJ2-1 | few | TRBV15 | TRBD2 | TGTGCCACCAGCAGAGGGCTAGCGGGAATCAATGAGCAGTTCTTC | CATSRGLAGINEQFF
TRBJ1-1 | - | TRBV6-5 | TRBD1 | TGTGCCAGCAGTTACTACAGGGGGTTGGCTGAAGCTTTCTTT | CASSYYRGLAEAFF
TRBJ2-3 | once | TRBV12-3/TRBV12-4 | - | TGTGCCAGCAGTTTATATGGGACAGATACGCAGTATTTT | CASSLYGTDTQYF
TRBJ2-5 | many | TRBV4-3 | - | TGCGCCAGCAGCCACGATACGGAGGTGGAGACCCAGTACTTC | CASSHDTEVETQYF
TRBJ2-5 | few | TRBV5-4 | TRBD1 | TGTGCCAGCAGCTGGACAGGGGAAAGCCAAGAGACCCAGTACTTC | CASSWTGESQETQYF
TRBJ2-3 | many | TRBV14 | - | TGTGCCAGCAGCCCTAGGGTATCAGATACGCAGTATTTT | CASSPRVSDTQYF
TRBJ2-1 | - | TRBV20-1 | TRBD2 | TGCAGTGCTAGGGGACTAGCGGGAGAAAATCCTGCAGTTAGCTCCTACAATGAGCAGTTCTTC | CSARGLAGENPAVSSYNEQFF
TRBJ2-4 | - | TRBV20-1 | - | TGCAGTGTCCGCGGGCTTCCAGGAAACATTCAGTACTTC | CSVRGLPGNIQYF
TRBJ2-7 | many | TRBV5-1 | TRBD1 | TGCGCCAGCAGCTTGGAGATTCGGACAGGGATGTACTTC | CASSLEIRTGMYF
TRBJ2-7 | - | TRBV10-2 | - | TGCGCCAGCAGTGAGCAACTCTCGTACGAGCAGTACTTC | CASSEQLSYEQYF
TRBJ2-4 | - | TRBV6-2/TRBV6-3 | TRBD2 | TGTGCCAGCAGTTACCCCCTCAATTCAGCGGGAGGAGGACTAGCCAAAAACATTCAGTACTTC | CASSYPLNSAGGGLAKNIQYF
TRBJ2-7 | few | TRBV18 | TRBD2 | TGTGCCAGCTCACCAGCGGGAGACTACGAGCAGTACTTC | CASSPAGDYEQYF
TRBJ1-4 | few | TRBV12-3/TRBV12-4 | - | TGTGCCAGCACCCAGGCGGGGGGTGAAAAACTGTTTTTT | CASTQAGGEKLFF
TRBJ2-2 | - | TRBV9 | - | TGTGCCAGCAGCAATAGCGGCAACAGGGGGGAGCTGTTTTTT | CASSNSGNRGELFF
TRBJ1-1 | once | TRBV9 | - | TGTGCCAGCAGCGTAGAAGGTGGGAGGAACACTGAAGCTTTCTTT | CASSVEGGRNTEAFF
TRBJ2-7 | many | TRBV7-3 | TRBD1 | TGTGCCAGCAGCTCTGGACAGGGTCAGAGCGAGCAGTACTTC | CASSSGQGQSEQYF
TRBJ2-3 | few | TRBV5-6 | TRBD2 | TGTGCCAGCAGCTTCTCTAGCGGGGTGGGAAATACGCAGTATTTT | CASSFSSGVGNTQYF
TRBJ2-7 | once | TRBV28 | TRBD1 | TGTGCCAGCAGTTCATCTAGCCTAACAGGGGACGAGCAGTACTTC | CASSSSSLTGDEQYF